Below are 31 T cell receptor beta chains sequenced from a single sample in a study of identical twins. TCRdb recomputed calls from the 5' RACE reads with MiXCR, one row per CDR3 protein. The data show roughly 240,000 distinct CDR3 sequences, with 6% to 8.5% seen just once and under 7% held by the top ten. These same records also appear under a second study, on yellow fever vaccine responses in identical twins.

Sequencing was done on a sample of CD8+ T cells sorted from blood. The receptors come from a woman between 18 and 29 years old in good health.

This clonotype turned up a few times. The rearrangement links TRBV5-1 to TRBJ2-5; weak D call: TRBD2 (7 bases). The V end lost 4 bases, the J end lost 2 bases, and 15 bases lay between the germline ends. CDR3 length equals 15 residues. CDR1 is SGHRS and CDR2 is YFSETQ in the germline V gene. The CDR3 reads CASSPEAGAQETQYF. The CDR3 DNA reads as TGCGCCAGCAGCCCGGAGGCGGGGGCGCAAGAGACCCAGTACTTC.

This clonotype has more than one count but fewer than ten. This chain connects TRBV5-5 to TRBJ1-2; TRBD1 matches at 7 bases. CDR1 SGHKS and CDR2 YYEKEE come from the germline V gene (reference sequence). The CDR3 totals 13 residues. Germline trimming cut 4 bases from V and 4 bases from J; bases unmatched to any gene: 4. DNA for the CDR3: TGTGCCAGCAGCCGGGACAGCTTCTATGGCTACACCTTC. It codes for CASSRDSFYGYTF. Full variable domain (remainder filled in from reference TRBV5-5 and TRBJ1-2): DAGVTQSPTHLIKTRGQQVTLRCSPISGHKSVSWYQQVLGQGPQFIFQYYEKEERGRGNFPDRFSARQFPNYSSELNVNALLLGDSALYLCASSRDSFYGYTFGSGTRLTVV.

This clonotype was seen more than once but under ten times. The junction shows a germline mismatch at one end, possibly a read error. This chain uses TRBV28 with TRBJ1-5, with TRBD1 matching 10 bases. The CDR3 loop spans 16 amino acids. Germline V CDR1 and CDR2: MDHEN, SYDVKM. The CDR3 region has the DNA TGTTCCAGCACCCGGACAGGGGACAGGGGTAATCAGCCCCAGCATTTT. Its translation is CSSTRTGDRGNQPQHF.

In its sample, this clonotype was seen a few times. The chain couples TRBV4-1 to TRBJ1-2, with a weak D call TRBD1 (6 bases). The CDR3 has 14 amino acids. Per germline, CDR1 MGHRA and CDR2 YSYEKL. Trimming stripped 2 bases from V and 7 bases from J, with 14 bases between. The CDR3 sequence: CASSQIGGPIGYTF. CDR3 bases: TGCGCCAGCAGCCAAATTGGGGGCCCCATTGGCTACACCTTC.

V and J are TRBV27 and TRBJ2-7; unclear D gene. The germline V gene encodes CDR1 MNHEY and CDR2 SMNVEV (reference sequence). Trimming pared 5 bases from V and 1 base from J, leaving 15 bases between. The CDR3 totals 15 residues. The CDR3 sequence: CASSATRAASYEQYF. The CDR3 region has the DNA TGTGCCAGCAGTGCGACTCGGGCCGCATCCTACGAGCAGTACTTC.

This clonotype was seen repeatedly, ten times or more. CDR3 DNA sequence: TGTGCCAGCAGTTTAATCGGAGGTCGACTAGAGACAGATACGCAGTATTTT. This encodes CASSLIGGRLETDTQYF. The V call is TRBV28, the J call TRBJ2-3; a weak D match, TRBD2 (6 bases). CDR1 and CDR2 (germline): MDHEN, SYDVKM. V was trimmed by 2 bases and J by 3 bases, leaving 18 bases between them. The CDR3 extends over 17 amino acids.

The chain carries TRBV20-1 and TRBJ1-1; no reliable D call. Between the trimmed V and J ends, which lost 5 bases and 0 bases, there was a span of 4 bases. The CDR3 length is 11 residues. Germline V lookup: CDR1 DFQATT, CDR2 SNEGSKA (reference sequence). In DNA form, the CDR3 reads TGCAGTGCTTTACTGAACACTGAAGCTTTCTTT. Protein sequence: CSALLNTEAFF.

The chain recombines TRBV6-1 with TRBJ1-5; TRBD1 matches at 7 bases. The CDR3 loop spans 14 amino acids. Germline CDR1 and CDR2: MNHNS and SASEGT. V lost 7 bases to trimming and J lost 8 bases; unmatched junction nucleotides: 11. CDR3 nucleotide sequence: TGTGCCAGCACCCTACGACAGGGATGGGAGCCCCAGCATTTT. Amino acids: CASTLRQGWEPQHF.

There are many counts of this clonotype. The V gene is TRBV4-1, the J gene TRBJ1-1; the D is unclear. Germline-derived CDR1 and CDR2 are MGHRA and YSYEKL. This CDR3 is built from 12 residues. Trimming pared 0 bases from V and 8 bases from J, leaving 7 bases between. The CDR3 sequence: CASSQDAREAFF. The CDR3 nucleotides are TGCGCCAGCAGCCAAGATGCCAGAGAAGCTTTCTTT.

This clonotype occurred many times. This rearrangement joins TRBV5-6 to TRBJ1-5; D unclear. Germline loops: CDR1 SGHDT, CDR2 YYEEEE. The CDR3 is 12 residues long. Trimming left V 2 bases short and J 8 bases short, with 8 bases between. This chain's CDR3 is CASSLGAEPQHF. The CDR3 DNA follows: TGTGCCAGCAGCTTAGGTGCCGAGCCCCAGCATTTT.

This clonotype was observed many times. The genes are TRBV11-2 and TRBJ2-1, with D perhaps matching TRBD1 (5 bases). V was cut by 5 bases and J by 6 bases, with 20 bases left in between. The CDR3 spans 16 residues. CDR1 and CDR2 from the germline V gene are SGHAT and FQNNGV. The CDR3 here is CASSIRVTSLGNEQFF. Written as DNA, the CDR3 is TGTGCCAGCAGCATCAGGGTGACAAGTCTGGGCAATGAGCAGTTCTTC.

This clonotype appeared a few times. The chain uses TRBV7-2 and TRBJ2-5, with D perhaps TRBD1 or TRBD2 (5 bases each). V lost 5 bases and J lost 5, with 15 bases in between. CDR1 and CDR2 (germline): SGHTA, FQGNSA. This CDR3 is built from 14 residues. CDR3 sequence reads: CASSPGPAKETQYF. In DNA form, the CDR3 reads TGTGCCAGCAGCCCGGGACCGGCCAAGGAGACCCAGTACTTC.

The chain recombines TRBV6-6 with TRBJ2-5; the D is unclear. CDR1 and CDR2 from the germline V gene are MNHNY and SVGAGI (reference sequence). V was trimmed by 2 bases and J by 5 bases, leaving 12 bases between them. The CDR3 is 14 residues long. CDR3 DNA sequence: TGTGCCAGCAGTTACCTAGGACCGAAGGAGACCCAGTACTTC. Translating gives CASSYLGPKETQYF.

The chain couples TRBV5-5 to TRBJ2-7; 7 bases align to TRBD2. The CDR3 is 18 amino acids. Germline assignment: CDR1 SGHKS and CDR2 YYEKEE (reference sequence). The J segment lost 4 bases and the V segment lost 0 bases, leaving 16 bases of the junction unmatched. CDR3 protein: CASSLVRDYHPGDYEQYV. In DNA form, the CDR3 reads TGTGCCAGCAGCTTGGTCCGGGACTACCACCCTGGGGATTACGAGCAGTACGTC.

In this sample, this clonotype turned up a few times. The CDR3 DNA sequence: TGTGCCAGCAGCCAAGACAGCCGAGATACGCAGTATTTT. Translated, it gives CASSQDSRDTQYF. The chain carries TRBV14 and TRBJ2-3; D is unresolved. V was pared by 0 bases and J by 5 bases, with 6 bases between. The length of the CDR3 is 13 residues. Germline assignment: CDR1 SGHDN and CDR2 FVKESK.

This clonotype has only a few counts. The chain employs TRBV20-1 and TRBJ2-1; 12 bases line up with TRBD2. Trimming removed 0 bases from V and 7 bases from J; junction bases left unmatched: 16. In germline, CDR1 is DFQATT, CDR2 SNEGSKA (reference sequence). The CDR3 sequence is 19 residues long. CDR3 sequence (DNA): TGCAGTGCTAGAGAGGGACTAGGGGCTAGCGGGAGGGCTAGTAATGAGCAGTTCTTC. Amino acid sequence: CSAREGLGASGRASNEQFF.

The J gene is TRBJ1-2, the V gene TRBV29-1; D gene ambiguous. In germline, CDR1 is SQVTM, CDR2 ANQGSEA. CDR3 size: 14 residues. V was pared by 0 bases and J by 3 bases, with 11 bases between. The chain's CDR3 is CSVEDPASYYGYTF. In DNA form, the CDR3 reads TGCAGCGTTGAAGATCCCGCCAGCTACTATGGCTACACCTTC.

The V gene is TRBV7-6, the J gene TRBJ1-4, with 8 bases matching TRBD1. V shed 5 bases and J 8 bases; nucleotides not matched to a gene: 13. This CDR3 spans 16 amino acids. In germline, CDR1 is SGHVS, CDR2 FNYEAQ. The CDR3, as DNA: TGTGCCAGCAGCAGACAGGACAGGGAATCTCGAGAAAAACTGTTTTTT. It is translated as CASSRQDRESREKLFF.

This clonotype was recorded at least ten times. This chain's CDR3 is CASSPGNTEAFF. The CDR3 nucleotides are TGTGCCAGCAGCCCGGGGAACACTGAAGCTTTCTTT. The chain combines TRBV9 with TRBJ1-1; no clear D gene. Trimming cost V 4 bases and J 1 base, with 5 bases left between them. Germline V CDR1 and CDR2: SGDLS, YYNGEE. The CDR3 is 12 residues long.

The sample holds a few counts of this clonotype. This rearrangement joins TRBV7-9 to TRBJ2-2; possible D gene TRBD1, 6 bases. The germline V gene has CDR1 SEHNR and CDR2 FQNEAQ (reference sequence). The CDR3 consists of 15 residues. Trimming removed 4 bases from V and 4 bases from J, with 13 bases in between. CDR3 sequence (DNA): TGTGCCAGCAGCTCCGATCAGGGGCCCACCGGGGAGCTGTTTTTT. It encodes CASSSDQGPTGELFF.

This clonotype was seen a handful of times. This chain connects TRBV7-8 to TRBJ2-2; D unresolved. The V end lost 2 bases, the J end lost 4 bases, and 5 bases lay between the germline ends. The CDR3 has 13 amino acids. Germline V gives CDR1 SGHVS, CDR2 FQNEAQ. The CDR3 coding sequence is TGTGCCAGCAGCTTAACAACCACCGGGGAGCTGTTTTTT. Its protein is CASSLTTTGELFF.

In its sample, this clonotype was seen many times. The CDR3 protein is CASSVGGSSPLHF. CDR3 DNA sequence: TGTGCCAGCAGCGTAGGGGGAAGCTCACCCCTCCACTTT. The V call is TRBV9, the J call TRBJ1-6; no firm D call. Deletions cut 0 bases from V and 10 bases from J, with 8 bases between. The CDR3 extends over 13 amino acids. Germline V gene lookup returns CDR1 SGDLS and CDR2 YYNGEE.

The table lists this clonotype with many counts. The V call is TRBV4-1, the J call TRBJ1-4; D might be TRBD1 (5 bases). CDR3 length: 18 amino acids. CDR1 is MGHRA, CDR2 YSYEKL, per germline. V gave up 1 base and J gave up 8 bases, with 23 bases separating them. CDR3 DNA sequence: TGCGCCAGCAGCCAAGGGCTTGGGGACCCAGGGATTCGGGAAAAACTGTTTTTT. This codes for CASSQGLGDPGIREKLFF.

This clonotype was observed many times. The chain employs TRBV28 and TRBJ1-1, with TRBD1 as a possible D gene (5 bases). The V end lost 5 bases, the J end lost 3 bases, and 13 bases lay between the germline ends. Germline CDR1 and CDR2: MDHEN and SYDVKM. CDR3 length: 14 amino acids. CDR3 bases: TGTGCCAGCAGTCTCAGGGTTGTTTACACTGAAGCTTTCTTT. It codes for CASSLRVVYTEAFF.

V gene TRBV12-3 or TRBV12-4 combines with J gene TRBJ2-7; 9 bases align to TRBD2. V lost 3 bases, J lost 2 bases, and 2 bases stayed unmatched. The CDR3 is 14 residues long. The CDR3 is CASSFGGRAYEQYF. The CDR3 nucleotides are TGTGCCAGCAGTTTCGGCGGGAGGGCCTACGAGCAGTACTTC.

This clonotype has a handful of counts. The rearrangement joins TRBV4-1 to TRBJ1-5; 11 bases agree with TRBD1. The junction had 3 bases not matched to a gene; V was cut back by 4 bases and J by 4 bases. The CDR3 spans 15 residues. Germline lookup yields CDR1 MGHRA and CDR2 YSYEKL. CDR3 residues: CASSRGQGANQPQHF. The CDR3 nucleotides are TGCGCCAGCAGCCGAGGACAGGGGGCGAATCAGCCCCAGCATTTT.

The chain recombines TRBV2 with TRBJ2-7; D gene uncertain. Germline CDR1 SNHLY, CDR2 FYNNEI. V gave up 0 bases and J gave up 6 bases, with 6 bases separating them. The CDR3 consists of 12 residues. As DNA, the CDR3 is TGTGCCAGCAGTGAAGCGGGTCCCGAGCAGTACTTC. Residues: CASSEAGPEQYF.

This clonotype was recorded many times. CDR3: CASSGGTARDEQYF. The DNA of the CDR3 is TGCGCCAGCAGCGGCGGGACAGCTAGGGACGAGCAGTACTTC. The J gene is TRBJ2-7, the V gene TRBV5-1; tentative D call: TRBD1 (7 bases). V lost 4 bases and J lost 5, with 16 bases in between. The CDR3 sequence is 14 residues long. CDR1 and CDR2 (germline): SGHRS, YFSETQ.

This clonotype was detected only a few times. This chain connects TRBV4-1 to TRBJ2-2; D tentatively reads TRBD1 or TRBD2 (5 bases each). The CDR3 is 14 amino acids. V lost 3 bases to trimming and J lost 0 bases, with 5 bases between them. CDR1 MGHRA and CDR2 YSYEKL come from the germline V gene. CDR3 nucleotide sequence: TGCGCCAGCAGCCAGGGACCGAACACCGGGGAGCTGTTTTTT. Amino acids: CASSQGPNTGELFF.

V is TRBV15 and J is TRBJ2-1, with a weak D call TRBD2 (5 bases). The germline V gene encodes CDR1 LNHNV and CDR2 YYDKDF (reference sequence). V lost 1 base to trimming and J lost 9 bases, with 13 bases between them. The CDR3 covers 14 residues. The CDR3 coding sequence is TGTGCCACCAGCAGAGCCGAAGGGCGGGTTGAGCAGTTCTTC. This translates into CATSRAEGRVEQFF. The whole variable domain, remainder taken from reference TRBV15 and TRBJ2-1, is DAMVIQNPRYQVTQFGKPVTLSCSQTLNHNVMYWYQQKSSQAPKLLFHYYDKDFNNEADTPDNFQSRRPNTSFCFLDIRSPGLGDTAMYLCATSRAEGRVEQFFGPGTRLTVL.

This clonotype was detected many times. The chain recombines TRBV28 with TRBJ2-5; D is perhaps TRBD2 (5 bases). The length of the CDR3 is 17 residues. CDR1 and CDR2 from the germline V gene are MDHEN and SYDVKM. The ends were cut back, 4 bases at V and 7 bases at J, with 25 bases in the middle. DNA for the CDR3: TGTGCCAGCAGTTCCGGCCAAGCGGCGCCAAGTCCTGGGACCCAGTACTTC. Translation: CASSSGQAAPSPGTQYF.